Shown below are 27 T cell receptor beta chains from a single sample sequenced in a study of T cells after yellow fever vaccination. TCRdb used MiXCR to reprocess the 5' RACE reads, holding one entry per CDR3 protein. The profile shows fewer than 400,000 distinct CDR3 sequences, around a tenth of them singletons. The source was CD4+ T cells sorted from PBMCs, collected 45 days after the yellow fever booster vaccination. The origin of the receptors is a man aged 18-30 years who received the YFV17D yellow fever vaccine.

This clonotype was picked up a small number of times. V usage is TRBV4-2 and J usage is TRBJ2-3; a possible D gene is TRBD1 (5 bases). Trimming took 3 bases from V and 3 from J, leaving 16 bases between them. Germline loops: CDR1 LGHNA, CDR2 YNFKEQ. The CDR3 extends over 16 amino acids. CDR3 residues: CASSHGTQGRTDTQYF. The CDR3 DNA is TGTGCCAGCAGCCACGGAACCCAGGGTAGGACAGATACGCAGTATTTT.

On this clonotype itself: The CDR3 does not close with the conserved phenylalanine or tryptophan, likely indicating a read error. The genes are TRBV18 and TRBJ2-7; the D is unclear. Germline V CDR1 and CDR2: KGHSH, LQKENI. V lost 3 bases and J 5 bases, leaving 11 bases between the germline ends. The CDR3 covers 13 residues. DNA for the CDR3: TGTGCCAGCTCACCCCAGAGAGGAAACGAGCAGTACTCC. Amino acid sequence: CASSPQRGNEQYS.

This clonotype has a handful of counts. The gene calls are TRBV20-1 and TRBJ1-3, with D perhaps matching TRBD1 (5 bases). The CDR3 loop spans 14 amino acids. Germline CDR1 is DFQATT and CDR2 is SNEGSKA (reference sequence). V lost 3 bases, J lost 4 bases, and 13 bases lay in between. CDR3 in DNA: TGCAGTGCTAGTCAGTCAGGGCCCGGAAACACCATATATTTT. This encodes CSASQSGPGNTIYF.

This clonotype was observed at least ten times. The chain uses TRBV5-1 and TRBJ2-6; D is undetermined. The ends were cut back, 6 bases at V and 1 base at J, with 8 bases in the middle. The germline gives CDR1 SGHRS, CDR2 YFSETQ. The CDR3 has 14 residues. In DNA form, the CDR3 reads TGCGCCAGCAATAGGCGATCTGGGGCCAACGTCCTGACTTTC. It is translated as CASNRRSGANVLTF.

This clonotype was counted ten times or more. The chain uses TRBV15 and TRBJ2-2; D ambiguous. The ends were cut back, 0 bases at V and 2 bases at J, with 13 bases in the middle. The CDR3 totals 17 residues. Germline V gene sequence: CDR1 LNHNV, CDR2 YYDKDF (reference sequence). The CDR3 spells CATSRERYSLNTGELFF. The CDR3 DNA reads TGTGCCACCAGCAGAGAACGGTACAGCCTTAACACCGGGGAGCTGTTTTTT.

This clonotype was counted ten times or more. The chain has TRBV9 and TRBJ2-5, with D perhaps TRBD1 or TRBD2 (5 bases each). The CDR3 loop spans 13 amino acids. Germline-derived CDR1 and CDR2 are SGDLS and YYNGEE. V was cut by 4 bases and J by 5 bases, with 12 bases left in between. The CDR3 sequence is CASSRGGVETQYF. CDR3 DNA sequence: TGTGCCAGCAGCCGTGGGGGTGTGGAGACCCAGTACTTC. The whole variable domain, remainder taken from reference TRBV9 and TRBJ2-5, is DSGVTQTPKHLITATGQRVTLRCSPRSGDLSVYWYQQSLDQGLQFLIQYYNGEERAKGNILERFSAQQFPDLHSELNLSSLELGDSALYFCASSRGGVETQYFGPGTRLLVL.

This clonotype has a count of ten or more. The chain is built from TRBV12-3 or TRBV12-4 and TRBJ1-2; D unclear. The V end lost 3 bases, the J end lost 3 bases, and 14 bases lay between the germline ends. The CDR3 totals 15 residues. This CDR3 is CASSFGSQVDYGYTF. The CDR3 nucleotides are TGTGCCAGCAGTTTTGGTTCGCAGGTCGACTATGGCTACACCTTC.

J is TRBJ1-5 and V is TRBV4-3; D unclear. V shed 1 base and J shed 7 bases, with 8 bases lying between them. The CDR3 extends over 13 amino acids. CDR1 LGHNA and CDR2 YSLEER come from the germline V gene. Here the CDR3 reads CASSQGTEQPQHF. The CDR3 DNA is TGCGCCAGCAGCCAAGGAACCGAACAGCCCCAGCATTTT.

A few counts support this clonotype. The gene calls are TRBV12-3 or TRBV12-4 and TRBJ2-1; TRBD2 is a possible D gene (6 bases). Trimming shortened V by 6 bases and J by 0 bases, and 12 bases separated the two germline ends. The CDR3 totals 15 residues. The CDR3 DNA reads TGTGCCAGCAGGATCACCGGGGGCTCCTACAATGAGCAGTTCTTC. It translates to CASRITGGSYNEQFF.

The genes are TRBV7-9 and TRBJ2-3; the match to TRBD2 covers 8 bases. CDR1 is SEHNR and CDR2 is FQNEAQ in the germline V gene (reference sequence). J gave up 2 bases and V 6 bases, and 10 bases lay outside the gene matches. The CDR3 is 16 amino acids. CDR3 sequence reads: CASSAGLGGFTDTQYF. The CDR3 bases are TGTGCCAGCAGTGCGGGACTAGGGGGTTTCACAGATACGCAGTATTTT.

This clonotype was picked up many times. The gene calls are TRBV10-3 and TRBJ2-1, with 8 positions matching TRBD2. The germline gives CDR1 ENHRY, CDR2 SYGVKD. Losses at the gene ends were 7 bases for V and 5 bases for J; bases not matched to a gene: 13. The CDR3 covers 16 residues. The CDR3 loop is CAITPWAGGRHNEQFF. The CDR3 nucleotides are TGTGCCATCACCCCGTGGGCGGGGGGTCGGCACAATGAGCAGTTCTTC.

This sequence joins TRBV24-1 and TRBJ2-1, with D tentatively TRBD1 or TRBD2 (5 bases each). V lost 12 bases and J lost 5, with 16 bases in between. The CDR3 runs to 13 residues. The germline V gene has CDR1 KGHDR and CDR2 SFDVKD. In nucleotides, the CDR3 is TGTGCCGCAGGGAGCCCAAGGGACAATGAGCAGTTCTTC. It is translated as CAAGSPRDNEQFF.

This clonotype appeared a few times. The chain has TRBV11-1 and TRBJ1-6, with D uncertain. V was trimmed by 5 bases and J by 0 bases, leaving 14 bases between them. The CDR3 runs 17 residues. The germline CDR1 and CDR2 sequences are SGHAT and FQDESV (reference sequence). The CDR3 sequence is CASSARLLSSYNSPLHF. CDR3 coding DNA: TGTGCCAGCAGCGCTCGCCTACTGAGCTCCTATAATTCACCCCTCCACTTT.

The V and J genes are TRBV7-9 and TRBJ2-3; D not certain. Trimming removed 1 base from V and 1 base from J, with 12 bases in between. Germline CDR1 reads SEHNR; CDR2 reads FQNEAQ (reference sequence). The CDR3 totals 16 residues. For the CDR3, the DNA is TGTGCCAGCAGCTTAGAACTCGGTGAGGGCACAGATACGCAGTATTTT. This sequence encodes CASSLELGEGTDTQYF.

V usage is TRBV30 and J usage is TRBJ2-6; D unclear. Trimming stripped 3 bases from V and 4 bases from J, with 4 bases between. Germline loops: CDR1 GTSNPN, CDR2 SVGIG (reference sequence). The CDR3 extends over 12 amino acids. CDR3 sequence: CAWSQGANVLTF. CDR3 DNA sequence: TGTGCCTGGAGCCAGGGGGCCAACGTCCTGACTTTC.

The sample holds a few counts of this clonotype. The CDR3 reads CASSYAGAGSNQPQHF. The CDR3 nucleotides read TGTGCCAGCAGTTACGCAGGGGCGGGAAGCAATCAGCCCCAGCATTTT. The chain is built from TRBV6-5 and TRBJ1-5; D possibly corresponds to TRBD1 (6 bases). CDR1 MNHEY and CDR2 SVGAGI come from the germline V gene. Trimming took 2 bases from V and 1 from J, leaving 12 bases between them. The CDR3 has 16 residues.

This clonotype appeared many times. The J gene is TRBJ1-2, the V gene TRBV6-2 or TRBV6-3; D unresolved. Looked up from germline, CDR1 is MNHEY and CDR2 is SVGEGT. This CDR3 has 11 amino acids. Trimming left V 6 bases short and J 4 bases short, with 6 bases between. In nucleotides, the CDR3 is TGTGCCAGCAGGACCGGCTATGGCTACACCTTC. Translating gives CASRTGYGYTF.

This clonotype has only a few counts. CDR3 DNA sequence: TGCAGTGCTAGAAACCAGGGAGGGGGAGCTTTCTTT. This gives the protein CSARNQGGGAFF. This chain connects TRBV20-1 to TRBJ1-1, with D possibly being TRBD1 (6 bases). In germline, CDR1 is DFQATT, CDR2 SNEGSKA (reference sequence). Trimming removed 2 bases from V and 10 bases from J, with 14 bases in between. The CDR3 sequence is 12 residues long.

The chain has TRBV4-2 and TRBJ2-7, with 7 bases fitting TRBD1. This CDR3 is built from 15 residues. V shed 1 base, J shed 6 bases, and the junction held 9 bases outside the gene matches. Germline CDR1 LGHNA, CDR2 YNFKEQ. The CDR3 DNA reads TGTGCCAGCAGCCAAGCAGGGACAGTGGTCTCCGAGCAGTACTTC. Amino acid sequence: CASSQAGTVVSEQYF.

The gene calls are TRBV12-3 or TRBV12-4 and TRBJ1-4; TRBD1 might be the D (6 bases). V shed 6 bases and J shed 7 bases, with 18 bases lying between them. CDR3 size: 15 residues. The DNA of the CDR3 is TGTGCCAGCAGCAACAGGGTTAGGAATGGTGAAAAACTGTTTTTT. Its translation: CASSNRVRNGEKLFF.

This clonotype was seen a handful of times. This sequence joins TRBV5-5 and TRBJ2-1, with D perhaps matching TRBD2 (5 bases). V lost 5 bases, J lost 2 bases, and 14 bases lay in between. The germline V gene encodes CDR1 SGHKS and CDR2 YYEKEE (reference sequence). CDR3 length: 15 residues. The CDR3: CASSPQVGAYNEQFF. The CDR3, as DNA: TGTGCCAGCAGTCCGCAGGTCGGGGCCTACAATGAGCAGTTCTTC. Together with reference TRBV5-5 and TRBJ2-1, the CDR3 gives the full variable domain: DAGVTQSPTHLIKTRGQQVTLRCSPISGHKSVSWYQQVLGQGPQFIFQYYEKEERGRGNFPDRFSARQFPNYSSELNVNALLLGDSALYLCASSPQVGAYNEQFFGPGTRLTVL.

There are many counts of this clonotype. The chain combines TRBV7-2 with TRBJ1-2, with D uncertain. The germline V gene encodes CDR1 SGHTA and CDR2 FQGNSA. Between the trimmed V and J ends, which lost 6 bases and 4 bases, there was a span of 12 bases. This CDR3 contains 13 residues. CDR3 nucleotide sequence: TGTGCCAGCAGGCTCCCTTGGGGCTATGGCTACACCTTC. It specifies CASRLPWGYGYTF. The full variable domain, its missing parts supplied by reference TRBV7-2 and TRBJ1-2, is GAGVSQSPSNKVTEKGKDVELRCDPISGHTALYWYRQSLGQGLEFLIYFQGNSAPDKSGLPSDRFSAERTGGSVSTLTIQRTQQEDSAVYLCASRLPWGYGYTFGSGTRLTVV.

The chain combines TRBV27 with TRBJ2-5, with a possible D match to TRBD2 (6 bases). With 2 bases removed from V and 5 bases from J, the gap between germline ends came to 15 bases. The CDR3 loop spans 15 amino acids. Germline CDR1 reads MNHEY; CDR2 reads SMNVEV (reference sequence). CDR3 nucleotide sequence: TGTGCCAGCAGTTTACTGGGTGCGGGGACGGAGACCCAGTACTTC. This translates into CASSLLGAGTETQYF.

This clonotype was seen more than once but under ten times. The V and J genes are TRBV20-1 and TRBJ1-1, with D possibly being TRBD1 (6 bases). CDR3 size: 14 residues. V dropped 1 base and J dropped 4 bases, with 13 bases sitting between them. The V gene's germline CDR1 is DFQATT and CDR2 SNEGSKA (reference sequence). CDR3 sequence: CSARAGALRTEAFF. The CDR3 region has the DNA TGCAGTGCTAGAGCGGGGGCGCTGCGCACTGAAGCTTTCTTT.

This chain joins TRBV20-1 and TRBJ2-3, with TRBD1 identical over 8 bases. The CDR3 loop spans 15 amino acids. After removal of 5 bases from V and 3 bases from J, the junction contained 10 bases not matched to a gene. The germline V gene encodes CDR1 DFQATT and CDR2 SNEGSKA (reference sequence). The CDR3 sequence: CSAWDRFMVTDTQYF. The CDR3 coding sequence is TGCAGTGCTTGGGACAGGTTCATGGTAACAGATACGCAGTATTTT.

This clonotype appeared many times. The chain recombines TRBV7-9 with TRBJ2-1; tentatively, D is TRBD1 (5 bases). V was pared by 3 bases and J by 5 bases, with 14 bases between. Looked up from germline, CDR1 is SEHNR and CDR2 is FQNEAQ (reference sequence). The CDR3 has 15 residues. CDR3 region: CASSFKRGADNEQFF. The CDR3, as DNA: TGTGCCAGCAGCTTCAAAAGGGGCGCGGACAATGAGCAGTTCTTC.

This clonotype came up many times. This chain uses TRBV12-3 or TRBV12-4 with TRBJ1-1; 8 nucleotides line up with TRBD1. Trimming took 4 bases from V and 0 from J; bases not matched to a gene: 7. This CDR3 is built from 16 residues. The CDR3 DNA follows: TGTGCCAGCAGTTCAGGGGGCGCGGGGTTGAACACTGAAGCTTTCTTT. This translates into CASSSGGAGLNTEAFF.